Listed below are T cell receptor beta chains from one sample, sequenced in a study of T cells in Graves' hyperthyroidism and ophthalmopathy. MiXCR, run by TCRdb on the multiplex PCR reads, gives a single entry per CDR3 protein. The sample records about 570,000 distinct CDR3 sequences, 40% to 55% being singletons. The sample comprised peripheral blood or thyroid tissue (not recorded which). The receptors stem from an adult woman with Graves' disease, either hyperthyroidism or ophthalmopathy (not recorded which). CDR3s include the opening cysteine and the closing phenylalanine or tryptophan.

v_call,j_call,cdr3_aa
TRBV25-1,TRBJ1-4,CASSGTVTTNEKLFF
TRBV19,TRBJ2-5,CASSKGLAGEETQYF
TRBV20-1,TRBJ1-3,CSARGRGLAGNTIYF
TRBV20-1,TRBJ1-4,CSASQVRGGEKLFF
TRBV7-2,TRBJ1-2,CASSLGTGGAGYTF
TRBV15,TRBJ2-6,CATSRAIAGTEDSGANVLTF
TRBV27,TRBJ1-1,CASSFFQGAGGTEAFF
TRBV29-1,TRBJ2-2,CSVVGAGGGELFF
TRBV10-3,TRBJ2-2,CATEEVNTGELFF
TRBV19,TRBJ1-5,CASSIEQLSNQPQHF
TRBV24-1,TRBJ2-5,CTTSDSRGETQYF
TRBV27,TRBJ2-7,CASSLQGFNEQYF
TRBV12-3/TRBV12-4,TRBJ1-2,CASSLTQDGYGYTF
TRBV2,TRBJ2-7,CASSTEDEQYF
TRBV19,TRBJ1-2,CASSRPGQFGGYTF
TRBV7-9,TRBJ1-5,CASSLVGTGEPQHF
TRBV11-2,TRBJ1-3,CASSPRTFSGNTIYF
TRBV10-3,TRBJ1-2,CASSLSVIYGYTF
TRBV29-1,TRBJ1-5,CSVERGSRYEHF
TRBV27,TRBJ2-6,CASSYTPPTF
TRBV9,TRBJ1-1,CASSVSGGEAFF
TRBV7-6,TRBJ2-5,CASSVTGGSLETQYF
TRBV11-2,TRBJ2-2,CASSLIRGIGELFF
TRBV20-1,TRBJ1-6,CSASLGQGHF
TRBV7-9,TRBJ1-2,CASSLYAGGRGYTF
TRBV20-1,TRBJ1-1,CSPSKGGVHTEAFF
TRBV10-3,TRBJ2-5,CAISATSGRVETQYF
TRBV10-3,TRBJ1-5,CAISLSRGARTQHF
TRBV5-1,TRBJ2-6,CASRAGTRGANVLTF
TRBV20-1,TRBJ2-7,CSARPAGDWAFYEQYF
TRBV7-9,TRBJ1-6,CASSVDSTNSPLHF
TRBV15,TRBJ1-1,CATSRDLSGNTEAFF
TRBV6-2/TRBV6-3,TRBJ1-1,CASSYALVPEAFF
TRBV28,TRBJ1-5,CASSLITGPRLQPQHF
TRBV7-9,TRBJ1-2,CASSFTGSDGYTF
TRBV29-1,TRBJ1-1,CSVHLGTGGAEAFF
TRBV7-2,TRBJ1-1,CASSLNRRTEAFF
TRBV29-1,TRBJ2-2,CSSYTRSHTGELFF
TRBV7-9,TRBJ2-2,CASSPSNDGWLFF
TRBV14,TRBJ2-7,CASSRLLGESYEQYF
TRBV10-3,TRBJ2-5,CAISVGSTMASETQYF
TRBV28,TRBJ2-5,CASSPRLAGVEETQYF
TRBV15,TRBJ1-3,CATSGVRTSGNTIYF
TRBV15,TRBJ2-5,CATQREYQETQYF
TRBV5-8,TRBJ2-7,CASSLAVGLFHEQYF
TRBV18,TRBJ2-5,CASSPPSQMEETQYF
TRBV12-3/TRBV12-4,TRBJ2-5,CASSLGLAGGPETQYF
TRBV7-3,TRBJ2-7,CASSLIGSGSYEQYF
TRBV12-3/TRBV12-4,TRBJ1-2,CASSQGFAYGYTF